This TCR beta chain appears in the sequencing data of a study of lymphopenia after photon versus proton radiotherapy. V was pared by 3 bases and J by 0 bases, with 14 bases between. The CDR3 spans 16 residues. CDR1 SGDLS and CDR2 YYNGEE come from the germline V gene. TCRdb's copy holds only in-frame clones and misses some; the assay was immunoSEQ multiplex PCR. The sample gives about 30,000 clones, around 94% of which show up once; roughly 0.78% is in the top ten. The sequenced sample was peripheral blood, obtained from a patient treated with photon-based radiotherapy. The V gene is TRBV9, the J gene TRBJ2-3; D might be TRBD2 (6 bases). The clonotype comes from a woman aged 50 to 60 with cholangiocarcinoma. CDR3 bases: TGTGCCAGCAGCGGGGGACCCGCGGGGAGCACAGATACGCAGTATTTT. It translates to CASSGGPAGSTDTQYF.